The next 19 T cell receptor beta chains were all read from a single sample in a study of PD-L1 blockade in urothelial cancer. TCRdb's copy holds only in-frame clones and misses some; the assay was immunoSEQ multiplex PCR. This sample carries 70,000 to 80,000 clones, around four fifths of them seen once, and the ten largest clones take roughly 7.3%. As to time point: pretreatment peripheral blood. The specimen comprised PBMCs, sampled around atezolizumab (anti-PD-L1) treatment. Receptors originate from a man aged 35 to 55 with urothelial cancer.

The rearrangement joins TRBV2 to TRBJ2-3; the D is unclear. The ends were cut back, 6 bases at V and 2 bases at J, with 3 bases in the middle. There are 11 residues in the CDR3. Germline-derived CDR1 and CDR2 are SNHLY and FYNNEI. The CDR3 nucleotides are TGTGCCAGCAGACTCACAGATACGCAGTATTTT. Translated: CASRLTDTQYF.

The V call is TRBV9, the J call TRBJ2-1, with 12 bases that match TRBD2. The CDR3 is 19 residues long. In germline, CDR1 is SGDLS, CDR2 YYNGEE. Unmatched junction bases numbered 16, after V lost 4 bases and J lost 5 bases. The CDR3 coding sequence is TGTGCCAGCAGCTCTCCCCTAACTAGCGGGAGGCGTCAAAACAATGAGCAGTTCTTC. It yields the protein CASSSPLTSGRRQNNEQFF.

Details on this clone: Other DNA sequences within the sample encode an identical CDR3. The chain links TRBV5-1 to TRBJ1-3; perhaps TRBD1 as D (5 bases). The CDR3 contains 14 residues. V was shortened by 4 bases and J by 4 bases, with 12 bases between the two germline ends. Germline CDR1 and CDR2: SGHRS and YFSETQ. The CDR3 protein is CASSQGTGGNTIYF. In DNA form, the CDR3 reads TGCGCCAGCAGCCAGGGAACGGGCGGAAACACCATATATTTT. Supplemented by reference TRBV5-1 and TRBJ1-3, the full variable domain reads KAGVTQTPRYLIKTRGQQVTLSCSPISGHRSVSWYQQTPGQGLQFLFEYFSETQRNKGNFPGRFSGRQFSNSRSEMNVSTLELGDSALYLCASSQGTGGNTIYFGEGSWLTVV.

The V call is TRBV19, the J call TRBJ2-7, with TRBD2 matching 9 bases. The CDR3 length is 14 residues. Germline V CDR1 and CDR2: LNHDA, SQIVND (reference sequence). J gave up 9 bases and V 0 bases, and 6 bases lay outside the gene matches. The CDR3 nucleotides are TGTGCCAGTAGTATAGACGGGACTAGCAGCGGGCAGTACTTC. Amino acid sequence: CASSIDGTSSGQYF.

The chain employs TRBV11-2 and TRBJ2-5; 8 nucleotides match TRBD2. The length of the CDR3 is 15 residues. J gave up 3 bases and V 5 bases, and 8 bases lay outside the gene matches. CDR1 is SGHAT, CDR2 FQNNGV, per germline. The CDR3 loop reads CASSQPGLGEETQYF. CDR3 DNA: TGTGCCAGCAGCCAACCGGGACTAGGGGAAGAGACCCAGTACTTC.

J is TRBJ1-5 and V is TRBV7-3; D is unresolved. The V gene's germline CDR1 is SGHTA and CDR2 FQGTGA. Trimming removed 2 bases from V and 4 bases from J, with 12 bases in between. CDR3 length equals 15 residues. This chain's CDR3 is CASSLLELSNQPQHF. CDR3 DNA sequence: TGTGCCAGCAGCTTACTTGAACTTAGTAATCAGCCCCAGCATTTT.

This chain joins TRBV27 and TRBJ1-3, with D possibly TRBD1 on 5 matching bases. The V gene lost 5 bases and the J gene lost 0 bases, with 17 bases spanning the gap. Germline CDR1 MNHEY, CDR2 SMNVEV (reference sequence). This CDR3 is 17 amino acids long. This chain's CDR3 is CASSPGTVHDSGNTIYF. As DNA, the CDR3 is TGTGCCAGCAGTCCCGGGACTGTCCATGACTCTGGAAACACCATATATTTT.

This chain links TRBV4-3 with TRBJ2-1; TRBD2 matches at 10 bases. This CDR3 has 15 residues. Trimming cost V 4 bases and J 5 bases; bases outside gene matches: 5. Germline CDR1 and CDR2: LGHNA and YSLEER. CDR3 loop: CASSPAGTSDNEQFF. In DNA, the CDR3 is TGCGCCAGCAGCCCAGCCGGGACTAGCGACAATGAGCAGTTCTTC.

V is TRBV4-1 and J is TRBJ1-4, with 8 bases matching TRBD1. The CDR3 has 16 residues. CDR1 and CDR2 (germline): MGHRA, YSYEKL. Trimming took 3 bases from V and 8 from J; bases not matched to a gene: 11. In DNA, the CDR3 is TGCGCCAGCAGCCATCCTTCCAGGGGGCCGGGGGAAAAACTGTTTTTT. Protein: CASSHPSRGPGEKLFF.

The chain couples TRBV27 to TRBJ2-3, with a weak D call TRBD2 (6 bases). CDR1 and CDR2 (germline): MNHEY, SMNVEV (reference sequence). Trimming removed 10 bases at V and 3 bases at J, with 17 bases between. The CDR3 totals 14 residues. CDR3 DNA: TGTGCCACCGCGGGAATCACACAAACAGATACGCAGTATTTT. This gives the protein CATAGITQTDTQYF.

This clone was seen more than once but under ten times. V gene TRBV9 combines with J gene TRBJ2-6; D is uncertain. V lost 0 bases and J 0 bases, leaving 4 bases between the germline ends. CDR1 SGDLS and CDR2 YYNGEE come from the germline V gene. The CDR3 totals 15 residues. The CDR3 DNA sequence: TGTGCCAGCAGCGTAGCTGTCTCTGGGGCCAACGTCCTGACTTTC. Translation: CASSVAVSGANVLTF.

The chain links TRBV20-1 to TRBJ2-7; D might be TRBD2 (5 bases). Germline CDR1 is DFQATT and CDR2 is SNEGSKA (reference sequence). V was pared by 1 base and J by 6 bases, with 7 bases between. The CDR3 is made up of 11 amino acids. The CDR3 protein is CSARVGAEQYF. The CDR3 DNA follows: TGCAGTGCTAGAGTGGGAGCCGAGCAGTACTTC.

The chain carries TRBV6-1 and TRBJ2-7, with TRBD2 as a possible D gene (5 bases). CDR3 length: 13 amino acids. V lost 7 bases to trimming and J lost 0 bases, with 10 bases between them. The germline V gene encodes CDR1 MNHNS and CDR2 SASEGT. The chain's CDR3 is CASKRTGSYEQYF. CDR3 sequence (DNA): TGTGCCAGCAAAAGGACTGGCTCCTACGAGCAGTACTTC.

This chain joins TRBV2 and TRBJ1-5, with 11 positions matching TRBD1. From germline, CDR1 is SNHLY and CDR2 FYNNEI. The J segment lost 8 bases and the V segment lost 6 bases, leaving 6 bases of the junction unmatched. The CDR3 has 14 residues. The CDR3 sequence is CASSQDRGQEPQHF. CDR3 sequence (DNA): TGTGCCAGCAGCCAGGACAGGGGGCAGGAGCCCCAGCATTTT. Variable domain in full (rest from reference TRBV2 and TRBJ1-5): EPEVTQTPSHQVTQMGQEVILRCVPISNHLYFYWYRQILGQKVEFLVSFYNNEISEKSEIFDDQFSVERPDGSNFTLKIRSTKLEDSAMYFCASSQDRGQEPQHFGDGTRLSIL.

The rearrangement joins TRBV11-3 to TRBJ2-7; D may be TRBD1 (7 bases). Germline CDR1 is SGHNT and CDR2 is YENEEA. The V gene lost 8 bases and the J gene lost 5 bases, with 22 bases spanning the gap. This CDR3 region has 15 residues. CDR3 bases: TGTGCCAGCGTCTTAAGAAAGGAGGGGGCTCACGAGCAGTACTTC. Amino acids: CASVLRKEGAHEQYF.

This chain joins TRBV5-1 and TRBJ2-2, with a tentative D call TRBD2 (6 bases). With 4 bases removed from V and 1 base from J, the gap between germline ends came to 17 bases. CDR1 and CDR2 from the germline V gene are SGHRS and YFSETQ. The CDR3 has 17 amino acids. The CDR3 region has the DNA TGCGCCAGCAGCCGTGTGGGGGGAGGAAGGAACACCGGGGAGCTGTTTTTT. This gives the protein CASSRVGGGRNTGELFF.

The chain combines TRBV30 with TRBJ2-2; 8 bases are shared with TRBD1. The V segment lost 2 bases and the J segment 2 bases; nucleotides outside the gene matches: 7. This CDR3 has 16 residues. In germline, CDR1 is GTSNPN, CDR2 SVGIG (reference sequence). The CDR3 protein is CAWSPLGQVNTGELFF. CDR3 bases: TGTGCCTGGAGTCCCCTGGGACAGGTTAACACCGGGGAGCTGTTTTTT.

This CDR3 is CASRVGTVISGANVLTF. DNA of the CDR3: TGTGCCAGTAGGGTCGGGACAGTGATCTCTGGGGCCAACGTCCTGACTTTC. This chain links TRBV19 with TRBJ2-6; 7 bases map to TRBD1. V dropped 6 bases and J dropped 0; count of bases not matched to a gene: 8. Germline V gives CDR1 LNHDA, CDR2 SQIVND (reference sequence). The CDR3 runs 17 residues.

The V gene is TRBV5-1, the J gene TRBJ2-7, with D tentatively TRBD1 (6 bases). The CDR3 is 13 residues long. V was shortened by 7 bases and J by 5 bases, with 16 bases between the two germline ends. Germline V gives CDR1 SGHRS, CDR2 YFSETQ. The CDR3 loop reads CASRQGLVDEQYF. The CDR3 region has the DNA TGCGCCAGCCGGCAGGGGCTTGTAGACGAGCAGTACTTC. Complete variable domain (other parts from reference TRBV5-1 and TRBJ2-7): KAGVTQTPRYLIKTRGQQVTLSCSPISGHRSVSWYQQTPGQGLQFLFEYFSETQRNKGNFPGRFSGRQFSNSRSEMNVSTLELGDSALYLCASRQGLVDEQYFGPGTRLTVT.